A single T cell receptor (beta chain) is shown here with its context. The data were taken from a study of blood T cell repertoires in COVID-19. Across the whole study: PBMCs, B-cell-depleted T cells, or T cells were the source of the cDNA or gDNA that made up the material.

Assignments of participants to cohorts depended upon their own reported clinical history. During the 2 weeks before they entered the study, exposed participants had met someone with a PCR-confirmed or clinician-diagnosed COVID-19 case. Trimming took 5 bases from V and 3 from J; bases not matched to a gene: 10. CDR3 length equals 16 residues. In germline, CDR1 is SGHTA, CDR2 FQGTGA. In the source study's methods: Amplified reference gene primers provided the basis for estimating nucleated cell counts. Libraries were prepared by immunoSEQ multiplex PCR; TCRdb keeps only in-frame clonotypes and omits some of them. Clonal size and the V and J genes are those of that table, whereas D and trimming came from the DNA. The sample records 200,000 to 250,000 clones, 83% being singletons.

The V call is TRBV7-3, the J call TRBJ2-5; 9 nucleotides match TRBD2. The receptor's source is a woman in her fifties or sixties who had been exposed to COVID-19. Sequenced material: PBMCs or T cells enriched from blood (not recorded which). CDR3 bases: TGTGCCAGCAGCCCGCTGGGCGGGGGGGCAGAAGAGACCCAGTACTTC. Protein product: CASSPLGGGAEETQYF.